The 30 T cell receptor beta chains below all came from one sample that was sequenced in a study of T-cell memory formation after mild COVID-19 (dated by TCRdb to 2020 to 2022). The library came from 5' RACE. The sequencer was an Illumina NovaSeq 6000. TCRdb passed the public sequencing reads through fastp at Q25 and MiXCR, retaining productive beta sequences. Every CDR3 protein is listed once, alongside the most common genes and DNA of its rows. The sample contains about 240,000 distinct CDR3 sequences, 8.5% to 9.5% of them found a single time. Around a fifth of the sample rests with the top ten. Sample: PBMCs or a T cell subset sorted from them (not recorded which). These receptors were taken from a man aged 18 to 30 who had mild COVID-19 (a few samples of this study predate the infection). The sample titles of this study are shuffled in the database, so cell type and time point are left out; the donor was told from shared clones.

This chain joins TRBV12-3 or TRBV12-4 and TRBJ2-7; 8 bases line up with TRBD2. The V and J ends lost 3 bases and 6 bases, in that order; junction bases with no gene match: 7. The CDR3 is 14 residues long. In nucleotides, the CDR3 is TGTGCCAGCAGTTTGGGGGCGGGGGGAGGCGAGCAGTACTTC. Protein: CASSLGAGGGEQYF.

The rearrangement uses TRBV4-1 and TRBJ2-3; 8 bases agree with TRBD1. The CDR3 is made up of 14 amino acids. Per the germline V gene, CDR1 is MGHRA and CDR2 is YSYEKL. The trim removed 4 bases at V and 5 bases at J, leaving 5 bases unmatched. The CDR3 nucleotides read TGCGCCAGCAGCCCCCAGGGGGCGGGAGATACGCAGTATTTT. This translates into CASSPQGAGDTQYF.

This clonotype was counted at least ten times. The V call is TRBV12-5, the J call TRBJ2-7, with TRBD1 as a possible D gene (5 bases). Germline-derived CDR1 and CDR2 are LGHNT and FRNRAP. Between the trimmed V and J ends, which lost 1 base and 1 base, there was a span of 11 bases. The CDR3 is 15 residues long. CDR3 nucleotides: TGTGCTAGTGGTTTGGGACAGCCCAGTTCCTACGAGCAGTACTTC. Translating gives CASGLGQPSSYEQYF.

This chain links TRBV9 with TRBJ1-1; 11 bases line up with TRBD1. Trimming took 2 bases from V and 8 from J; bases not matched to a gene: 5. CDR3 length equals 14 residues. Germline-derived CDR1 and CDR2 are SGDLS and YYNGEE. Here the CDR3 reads CASSVAGTGGEAFF. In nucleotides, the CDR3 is TGTGCCAGCAGCGTGGCCGGGACAGGGGGAGAAGCTTTCTTT.

The CDR3 bases are TGTGCCAGCAGCTTTCAAGGACAGGGAACCTATGGCTACACCTTC. It specifies CASSFQGQGTYGYTF. This chain connects TRBV11-2 to TRBJ1-2; 8 nucleotides align to TRBD1. V was clipped by 3 bases and J by 4 bases; unmatched bases: 7. The germline gives CDR1 SGHAT, CDR2 FQNNGV. The CDR3 has 15 residues.

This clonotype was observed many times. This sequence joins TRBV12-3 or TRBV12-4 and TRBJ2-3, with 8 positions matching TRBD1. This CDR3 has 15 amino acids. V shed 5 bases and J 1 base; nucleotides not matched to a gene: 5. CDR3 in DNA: TGTGCCAGCAGTAGAACAGGGGGACGCACAGATACGCAGTATTTT. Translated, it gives CASSRTGGRTDTQYF.

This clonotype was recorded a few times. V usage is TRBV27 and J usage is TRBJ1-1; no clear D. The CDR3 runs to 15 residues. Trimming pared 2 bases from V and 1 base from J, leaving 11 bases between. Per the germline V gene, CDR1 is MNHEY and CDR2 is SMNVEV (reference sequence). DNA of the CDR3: TGTGCCAGCAGTTTAATGTTTTCCCCGAACACTGAAGCTTTCTTT. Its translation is CASSLMFSPNTEAFF.

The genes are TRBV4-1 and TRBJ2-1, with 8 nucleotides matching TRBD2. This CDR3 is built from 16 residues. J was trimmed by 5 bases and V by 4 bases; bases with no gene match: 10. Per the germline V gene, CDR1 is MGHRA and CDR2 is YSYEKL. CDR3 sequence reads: CASSPPGAGGHNEQFF. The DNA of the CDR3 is TGCGCCAGCAGCCCGCCAGGGGCGGGGGGCCACAATGAGCAGTTCTTC.

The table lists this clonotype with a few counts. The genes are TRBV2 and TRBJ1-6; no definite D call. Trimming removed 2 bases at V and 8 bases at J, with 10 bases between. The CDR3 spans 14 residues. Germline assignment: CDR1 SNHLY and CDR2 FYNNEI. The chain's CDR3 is CASSENGSYSPLHF. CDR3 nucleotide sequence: TGTGCCAGCAGTGAAAACGGCTCCTATTCACCCCTCCACTTT.

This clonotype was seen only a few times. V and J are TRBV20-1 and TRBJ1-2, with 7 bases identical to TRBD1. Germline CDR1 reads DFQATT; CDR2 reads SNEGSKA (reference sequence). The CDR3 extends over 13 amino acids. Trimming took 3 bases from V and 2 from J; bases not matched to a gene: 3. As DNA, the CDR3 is TGCAGTGCTAGTCACAGGGGCAACTATGGCTACACCTTC. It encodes CSASHRGNYGYTF.

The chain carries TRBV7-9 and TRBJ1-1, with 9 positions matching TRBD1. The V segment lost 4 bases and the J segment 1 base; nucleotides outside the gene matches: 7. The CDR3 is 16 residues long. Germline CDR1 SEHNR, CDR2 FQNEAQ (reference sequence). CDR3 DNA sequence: TGTGCCAGCAGCTCACCCACAGGGGGCGGGAACACTGAAGCTTTCTTT. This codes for CASSSPTGGGNTEAFF.

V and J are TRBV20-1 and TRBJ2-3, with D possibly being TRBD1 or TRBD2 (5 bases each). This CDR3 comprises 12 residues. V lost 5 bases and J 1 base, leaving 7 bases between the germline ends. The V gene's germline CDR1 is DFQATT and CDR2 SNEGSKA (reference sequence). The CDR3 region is CSAEGRTDTQYF. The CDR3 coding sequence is TGCAGTGCTGAGGGACGCACAGATACGCAGTATTTT.

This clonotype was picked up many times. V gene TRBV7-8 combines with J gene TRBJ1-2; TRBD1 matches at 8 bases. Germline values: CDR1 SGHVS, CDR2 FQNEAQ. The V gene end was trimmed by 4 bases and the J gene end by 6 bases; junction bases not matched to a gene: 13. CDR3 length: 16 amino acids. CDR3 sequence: CASSSPPDRAGDGYTF. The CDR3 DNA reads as TGTGCCAGCAGCTCGCCACCGGACAGGGCGGGCGATGGCTACACCTTC.

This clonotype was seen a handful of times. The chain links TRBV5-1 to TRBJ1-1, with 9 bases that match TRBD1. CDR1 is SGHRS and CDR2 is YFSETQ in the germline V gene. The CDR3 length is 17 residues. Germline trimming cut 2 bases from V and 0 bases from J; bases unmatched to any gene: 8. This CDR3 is CASSLDPQGALNTEAFF. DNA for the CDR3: TGCGCCAGCAGCTTAGACCCACAGGGGGCCCTGAACACTGAAGCTTTCTTT.

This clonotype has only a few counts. This chain's CDR3 is CASRRDQETQYF. The CDR3 nucleotides read TGCGCCAGCCGACGGGACCAAGAGACCCAGTACTTC. J is TRBJ2-5 and V is TRBV5-1; the D is unclear. V was trimmed by 7 bases and J by 0 bases, leaving 7 bases between them. The V gene's germline CDR1 is SGHRS and CDR2 YFSETQ. The CDR3 extends over 12 amino acids.

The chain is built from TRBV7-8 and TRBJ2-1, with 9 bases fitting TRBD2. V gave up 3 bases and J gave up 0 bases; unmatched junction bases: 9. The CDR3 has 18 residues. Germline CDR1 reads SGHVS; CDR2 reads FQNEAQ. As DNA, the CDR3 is TGTGCCAGCAGCTTGGGTACTAGCGGGTATAGCTCCTACAATGAGCAGTTCTTC. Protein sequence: CASSLGTSGYSSYNEQFF.

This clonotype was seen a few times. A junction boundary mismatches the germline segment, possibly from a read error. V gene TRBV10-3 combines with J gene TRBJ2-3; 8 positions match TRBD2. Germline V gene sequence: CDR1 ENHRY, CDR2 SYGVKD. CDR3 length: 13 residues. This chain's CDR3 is CAGAAGGTDTQYF. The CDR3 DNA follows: TGCGCCGGAGCAGCGGGGGGCACAGATACGCAGTATTTT.

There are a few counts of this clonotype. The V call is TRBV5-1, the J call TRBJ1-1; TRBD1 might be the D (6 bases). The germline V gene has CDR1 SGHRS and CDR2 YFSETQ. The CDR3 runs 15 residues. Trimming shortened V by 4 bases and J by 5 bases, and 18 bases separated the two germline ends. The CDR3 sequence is CASSLLGQSGTEAFF. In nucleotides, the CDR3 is TGCGCCAGCAGCCTGCTCGGACAGTCAGGGACTGAAGCTTTCTTT.

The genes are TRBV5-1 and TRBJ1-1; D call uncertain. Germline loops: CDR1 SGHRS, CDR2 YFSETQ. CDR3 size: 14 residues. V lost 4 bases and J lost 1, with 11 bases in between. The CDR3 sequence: CASSPPPGNTEAFF. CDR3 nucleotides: TGCGCCAGCAGCCCGCCACCTGGGAACACTGAAGCTTTCTTT. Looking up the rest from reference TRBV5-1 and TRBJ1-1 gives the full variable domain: KAGVTQTPRYLIKTRGQQVTLSCSPISGHRSVSWYQQTPGQGLQFLFEYFSETQRNKGNFPGRFSGRQFSNSRSEMNVSTLELGDSALYLCASSPPPGNTEAFFGQGTRLTVV.

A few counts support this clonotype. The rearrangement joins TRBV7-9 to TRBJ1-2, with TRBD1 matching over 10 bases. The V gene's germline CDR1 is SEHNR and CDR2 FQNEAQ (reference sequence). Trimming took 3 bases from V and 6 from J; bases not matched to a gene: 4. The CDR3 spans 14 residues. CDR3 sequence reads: CASSFGTGAHGYTF. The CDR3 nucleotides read TGTGCCAGCAGCTTCGGGACAGGGGCCCATGGCTACACCTTC.

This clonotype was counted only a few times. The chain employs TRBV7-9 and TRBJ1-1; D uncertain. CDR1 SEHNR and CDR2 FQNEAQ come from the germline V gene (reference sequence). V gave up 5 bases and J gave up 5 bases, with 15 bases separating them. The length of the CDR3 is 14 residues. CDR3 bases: TGTGCCAGCAGCCCACTGACCGGAGAGACTGAAGCTTTCTTT. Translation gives CASSPLTGETEAFF.

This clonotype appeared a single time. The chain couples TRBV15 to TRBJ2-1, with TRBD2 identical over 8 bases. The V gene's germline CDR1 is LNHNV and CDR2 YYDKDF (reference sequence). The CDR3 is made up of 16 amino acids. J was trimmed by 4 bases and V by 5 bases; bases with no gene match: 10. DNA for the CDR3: TGTGCCACCAGCCGTCCTTGGGCTAGCGGGTACAATGAGCAGTTCTTC. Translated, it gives CATSRPWASGYNEQFF.

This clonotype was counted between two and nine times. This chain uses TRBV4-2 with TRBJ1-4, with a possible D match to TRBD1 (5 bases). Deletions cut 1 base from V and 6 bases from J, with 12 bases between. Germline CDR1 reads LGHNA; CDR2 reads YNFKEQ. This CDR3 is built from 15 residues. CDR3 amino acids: CASSQAIGGDEKLFF. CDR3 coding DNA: TGTGCCAGCAGCCAAGCGATCGGGGGGGATGAAAAACTGTTTTTT.

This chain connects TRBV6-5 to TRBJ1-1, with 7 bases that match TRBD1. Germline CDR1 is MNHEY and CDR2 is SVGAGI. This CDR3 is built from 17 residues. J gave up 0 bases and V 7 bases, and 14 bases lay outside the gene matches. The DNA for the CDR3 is TGTGCCAGCAAAGACAGGGCCGTGGGGATAATGAACACTGAAGCTTTCTTT. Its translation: CASKDRAVGIMNTEAFF.

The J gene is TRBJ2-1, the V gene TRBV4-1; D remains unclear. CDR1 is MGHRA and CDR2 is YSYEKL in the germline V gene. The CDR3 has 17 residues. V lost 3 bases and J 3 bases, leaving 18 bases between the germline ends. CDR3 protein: CASSHVFPNLFYNEQFF. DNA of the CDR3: TGCGCCAGCAGCCACGTTTTCCCTAATCTCTTCTACAATGAGCAGTTCTTC.

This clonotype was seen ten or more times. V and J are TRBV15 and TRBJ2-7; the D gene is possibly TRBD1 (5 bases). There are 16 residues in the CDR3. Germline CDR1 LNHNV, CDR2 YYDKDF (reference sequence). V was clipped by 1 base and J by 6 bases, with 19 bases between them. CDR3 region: CATSRVMAGRTGEQYF. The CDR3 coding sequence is TGTGCCACCAGCAGAGTAATGGCAGGGCGAACTGGCGAGCAGTACTTC. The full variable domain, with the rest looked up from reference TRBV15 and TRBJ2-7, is DAMVIQNPRYQVTQFGKPVTLSCSQTLNHNVMYWYQQKSSQAPKLLFHYYDKDFNNEADTPDNFQSRRPNTSFCFLDIRSPGLGDTAMYLCATSRVMAGRTGEQYFGPGTRLTVT.

CDR3: CASSPTELRGTEQFF. The CDR3 DNA reads as TGTGCCAGCAGCCCGACCGAGCTTAGGGGCACTGAGCAGTTCTTC. The genes are TRBV3-1 and TRBJ2-1; possibly TRBD1 for D (5 bases). The germline V gene encodes CDR1 LGHDT and CDR2 YNNKEL (reference sequence). The V gene lost 4 bases and the J gene lost 9 bases, with 19 bases spanning the gap. The CDR3 has 15 amino acids.

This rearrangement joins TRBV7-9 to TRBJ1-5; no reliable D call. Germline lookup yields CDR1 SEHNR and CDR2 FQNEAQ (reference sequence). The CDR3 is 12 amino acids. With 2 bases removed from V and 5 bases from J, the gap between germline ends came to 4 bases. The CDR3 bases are TGTGCCAGCAGCTTAATGGATCAGCCCCAGCATTTT. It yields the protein CASSLMDQPQHF.

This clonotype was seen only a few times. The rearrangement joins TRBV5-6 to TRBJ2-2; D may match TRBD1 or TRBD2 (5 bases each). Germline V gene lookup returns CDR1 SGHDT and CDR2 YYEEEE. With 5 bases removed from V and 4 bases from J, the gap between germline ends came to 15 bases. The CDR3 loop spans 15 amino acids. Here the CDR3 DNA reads TGTGCCAGCAGTCTGGGACCGGAATCCACCGGGGAGCTGTTTTTT. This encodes CASSLGPESTGELFF. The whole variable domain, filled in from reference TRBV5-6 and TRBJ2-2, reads DAGVTQSPTHLIKTRGQQVTLRCSPKSGHDTVSWYQQALGQGPQFIFQYYEEEERQRGNFPDRFSGHQFPNYSSELNVNALLLGDSALYLCASSLGPESTGELFFGEGSRLTVL.

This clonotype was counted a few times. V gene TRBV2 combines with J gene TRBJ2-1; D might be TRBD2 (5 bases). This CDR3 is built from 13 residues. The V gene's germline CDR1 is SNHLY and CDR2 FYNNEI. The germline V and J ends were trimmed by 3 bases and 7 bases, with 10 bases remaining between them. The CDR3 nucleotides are TGTGCCAGCAGTGAGAGGGAAAAGAATGAGCAGTTCTTC. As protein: CASSEREKNEQFF.